This TCR beta chain was identified in a study of T-cell memory formation after mild COVID-19. TCRdb reanalysed the 5' RACE reads using MiXCR and keeps one entry per CDR3 protein. This sample carries 350,000 to 450,000 distinct CDR3 sequences, 25% to 30% of them seen once, and the ten largest clones take approximately 15%. V dropped 5 bases and J dropped 9 bases, with 7 bases sitting between them. This CDR3 has 11 amino acids. This clonotype was picked up a small number of times. The chain uses TRBV12-3 or TRBV12-4 and TRBJ2-2; no firm D call. The sequencing sample was made of PBMCs or a T cell subset sorted from them (not recorded which). The receptor was isolated from an adult woman who had mild COVID-19 (a few samples of this study predate the infection). Cell type and time point are not known. CDR3 sequence reads: CASSTARELFF. CDR3 nucleotide sequence: TGTGCCAGCAGTACCGCTCGGGAGCTGTTTTTT.